The clone carrying this TCR beta chain appeared once. Produced via immunoSEQ multiplex PCR; TCRdb's table is partial and in-frame only. This sample carries about 15,000 clones, roughly 74% of them seen once, and the ten largest clones take 10%. This entry comes from a study of ipilimumab plus nivolumab after autologous stem cell transplantation. The CDR3 length is 15 residues. Germline assignment: CDR1 LNHNV and CDR2 YYDKDF (reference sequence). V lost 5 bases, J lost 0 bases, and 11 bases lay in between. The receptor was isolated from a male donor with primary mediastinal lymphoma. This chain links TRBV15 with TRBJ2-1; D gene unclear. The sequenced sample was PBMCs, obtained in a trial of ipilimumab plus nivolumab as post-transplant consolidation. The CDR3 coding sequence is TGTGCCACCAGCGCAGCGAGGAGCTCCTACAATGAGCAGTTCTTC. Protein: CATSAARSSYNEQFF. Variable domain in full (rest from reference TRBV15 and TRBJ2-1): DAMVIQNPRYQVTQFGKPVTLSCSQTLNHNVMYWYQQKSSQAPKLLFHYYDKDFNNEADTPDNFQSRRPNTSFCFLDIRSPGLGDTAMYLCATSAARSSYNEQFFGPGTRLTVL.